A selection of T cell receptor beta chains follows, all from one sample in a study of T-cell reconstitution after alpha-beta-depleted transplantation in children. MiXCR, applied by TCRdb to the PCR reads, yields one record per CDR3 protein. The sample shows roughly 400,000 distinct CDR3 sequences, just over 20% of them seen only once. Material: PBMCs from the stem cell graft donor, obtained from the stem cell graft. Receptors originate from a human donor who donated a stem cell graft to a child with acute myeloid leukemia. Both conserved end residues are part of each CDR3. D genes are given only for firm matches. Some rows mark clone size as missing; the rest say once, few, many or name a class of expanded clone.

>TRBD1|.|TRBJ2-5|TRBV28
TGTGCCAGCTCGGGGACAGGGGGCAGAGAGACCCAGTACTTC
CASSGTGGRETQYF
>.|few|TRBJ2-2|TRBV12-3/TRBV12-4
TGTGCCAGCACTCCCTTCGGGGAAACCGGGGAGCTGTTTTTT
CASTPFGETGELFF
>.|.|TRBJ2-3|TRBV5-1
TGCGCCAGCAGCTTGGAAACAGGGGGGGTTACAGATACGCAGTATTTT
CASSLETGGVTDTQYF
>.|many|TRBJ1-4|TRBV20-1
TGCAGTGCTAGAGACGGGCCCGGGGAAAAACTGTTTTTT
CSARDGPGEKLFF
>.|.|TRBJ2-7|TRBV4-1
TGCGCCAGCAGCCAACCTCAAAAAAGGGGCGAGCAGTACTTC
CASSQPQKRGEQYF
>TRBD2|.|TRBJ2-1|TRBV4-3
TGCGCCAGCAGCCAAGACCTAGCGGATTACAATGAGCAGTTCTTC
CASSQDLADYNEQFF
>TRBD2|.|TRBJ2-2|TRBV10-3
TGTGCCATCTCCGCGGGAGGGACCGGGGAGCTGTTTTTT
CAISAGGTGELFF
>.|few|TRBJ1-5|TRBV12-3/TRBV12-4
TGTGCCAGCAGCGACGATAAGTTAGGCCAGCCCCAGCATTTT
CASSDDKLGQPQHF
>.|.|TRBJ2-7|TRBV7-9
TGTGCCAGCAGCTTAGTGGGGGCCAACGAGCAGTACTTC
CASSLVGANEQYF
>.|.|TRBJ2-2|TRBV20-1
TGCAGTGCAGCGGGCACCGGGGAGCTGTTTTTT
CSAAGTGELFF
>TRBD2|few|TRBJ2-7|TRBV20-1
TGCAGTGCTAGAGCCCTGACTAGCGGTTTTTCCTACGAGCAGTACTTC
CSARALTSGFSYEQYF
>.|.|TRBJ2-2|TRBV12-3/TRBV12-4
TGTGCCAGCAGTTTGGGGAACGGGGAGCTGTTTTTT
CASSLGNGELFF
>.|.|TRBJ2-7|TRBV7-8
TGTGCCAGCAGCACCCGGACAAAAGCTTACGAGCAGTACTTC
CASSTRTKAYEQYF
>TRBD2|.|TRBJ2-7|TRBV25-1
TGTGCCAGCACCGGAGCGGGAGGATGGGGCGAGCAGTACTTC
CASTGAGGWGEQYF
>.|.|TRBJ2-3|TRBV19
TGTGCCAGTACCCCTAAAGGGCGGGGAAGCACAGATACGCAGTATTTT
CASTPKGRGSTDTQYF
>TRBD2|many|TRBJ2-7|TRBV20-1
TGCAGTGCTAGCAGCGGGGGATCTTACGAGCAGTACTTC
CSASSGGSYEQYF
>.|many|TRBJ1-1|TRBV20-1
TGCAGTGCTAGCCTAGGAGCTTTCTTT
CSASLGAFF
>TRBD2|.|TRBJ2-1|TRBV20-1
TGCAGTGCACATATAGCGGGTCGGTACAATGAGCAGTTCTTC
CSAHIAGRYNEQFF
>TRBD1|.|TRBJ1-1|TRBV10-3
TGTGCCATCAGCCATCGCAGGGGGGGGACGAACACTGAAGCTTTCTTT
CAISHRRGGTNTEAFF
>.|few|TRBJ2-1|TRBV9
TGTGCCAGCAGCGCCGGAGCTAGGGACAATGAGCAGTTCTTC
CASSAGARDNEQFF
>TRBD2|.|TRBJ2-1|TRBV7-9
TGTGCCAGCAGCCGGACACTGCGGGAGGGCCATGAGCAGTTCTTC
CASSRTLREGHEQFF
>TRBD1|many|TRBJ2-1|TRBV20-1
TGCAGTGCTAGAGGGAAGACAGGGGACAATGAGCAGTTCTTC
CSARGKTGDNEQFF
>.|few|TRBJ2-7|TRBV7-9
TGTGCCAGCAGCTTAGACAGGCACTCCTACGAGCAGTACTTC
CASSLDRHSYEQYF
>.|few|TRBJ2-3|TRBV6-1
TGTGCCAGCAGAGCAGACGGCACAGATACGCAGTATTTT
CASRADGTDTQYF
>.|few|TRBJ2-7|TRBV5-1
TGCGCCAGCAGCTTCGATAGTCGCGAGCAGTACTTC
CASSFDSREQYF
>.|many|TRBJ2-3|TRBV5-1
TGCGCCAGCAGCTTCGCGAGCACAGATACGCAGTATTTT
CASSFASTDTQYF
>.|once|TRBJ2-5|TRBV20-1
TGCAGTGCCTATGGGAGGACCGCAGAGACCCAGTACTTC
CSAYGRTAETQYF
>.|few|TRBJ2-1|TRBV5-1
TGCGCCAGCAGCTCGTTCCCTGGGCTAACCAATGAGCAGTTCTTC
CASSSFPGLTNEQFF
>.|few|TRBJ2-1|TRBV29-1
TGCAGCGTGTGGGACATTGAGCAGTTCTTC
CSVWDIEQFF
>.|few|TRBJ2-5|TRBV5-6
TGTGCCAGCAGCTCCTCGGGACACAAAGAGACCCAGTACTTC
CASSSSGHKETQYF
>TRBD1|few|TRBJ2-3|TRBV5-1
TGCGCCAGCAGCTGGCCTCGGGGACAGACCTACACAGATACGCAGTATTTT
CASSWPRGQTYTDTQYF
>.|many|TRBJ2-1|TRBV7-2
TGTGCCAGCAGCTCCTTGCTTCGGGCCGACAATGAGCAGTTCTTC
CASSSLLRADNEQFF